A single sample gave rise to the 23 T cell receptor beta chains below, sequenced in a study of shared clonotypes between healthy human individuals. Sequencing was performed with immunoSEQ multiplex PCR; in TCRdb, only in-frame clones are kept and a portion is missing. This sample has approximately 500,000 clones, with approximately 79% found just once. Material: PBMCs. Receptors were obtained from a woman between 40 and 55 years old in good health. Some clones in this sample may be carry-over from other donors' samples.

The V gene is TRBV5-6, the J gene TRBJ2-7, with D perhaps TRBD2 (5 bases). The CDR3 is 14 residues long. Trimming took off 4 bases at V and 5 bases at J, with 16 bases between the two ends. Germline V gene data show CDR1 as SGHDT and CDR2 as YYEEEE. This chain's CDR3 is CASSPRRSEDEQYF. DNA for the CDR3: TGTGCCAGCAGCCCCCGTCGTAGCGAGGACGAGCAGTACTTC. The variable domain in full, completed from reference TRBV5-6 and TRBJ2-7, reads DAGVTQSPTHLIKTRGQQVTLRCSPKSGHDTVSWYQQALGQGPQFIFQYYEEEERQRGNFPDRFSGHQFPNYSSELNVNALLLGDSALYLCASSPRRSEDEQYFGPGTRLTVT.

CDR3 nucleotide sequence: TGCAGCGTTGACTACACAGGAAACTACGAGCAGTACTTC. Encoded protein: CSVDYTGNYEQYF. V and J are TRBV29-1 and TRBJ2-7, with D maybe TRBD1 (5 bases). Germline CDR1 SQVTM, CDR2 ANQGSEA. The CDR3 extends over 13 amino acids. V dropped 3 bases and J dropped 3 bases, with 12 bases sitting between them.

This clone came up a few times. CDR3 region: CASSLARMNTEAFF. The DNA for the CDR3 is TGTGCCAGCAGTTTGGCCCGGATGAACACTGAAGCTTTCTTT. The chain uses TRBV28 and TRBJ1-1; D unclear. The CDR3 sequence is 14 residues long. CDR1 and CDR2 from the germline V gene are MDHEN and SYDVKM. Trimming took off 3 bases at V and 0 bases at J, with 8 bases between the two ends.

The chain uses TRBV6-1 and TRBJ2-1; the match to TRBD2 covers 11 bases. CDR1 is MNHNS and CDR2 is SASEGT in the germline V gene. This CDR3 has 17 residues. The junction had 5 bases not matched to a gene; V was cut back by 1 base and J by 3 bases. The CDR3 coding sequence is TGTGCCAGCAGTGAAGGGGTGACTAGCGGGGACTACAATGAGCAGTTCTTC. Encoded protein: CASSEGVTSGDYNEQFF.

On this clone itself: The junction departs from germline at one end; a sequencing error may be responsible. The V call is TRBV10-2, the J call TRBJ2-1; 13 bases match TRBD2. The V gene's germline CDR1 is WSHSY and CDR2 SAAADI. The CDR3 is 17 residues long. CDR3 in DNA: TGCGCCAGCAGTTCCCCAACTAGCGGGAGGGCCTATAATGAGCAGTTCTTC. Amino acids: CASSSPTSGRAYNEQFF.

This clone occurred a few times. The chain couples TRBV9 to TRBJ1-4; D remains ambiguous. V was shortened by 0 bases and J by 4 bases, with 10 bases between the two germline ends. CDR3 length: 15 amino acids. CDR1 SGDLS and CDR2 YYNGEE come from the germline V gene. The chain's CDR3 is CASSVDGSRNEKLFF. DNA of the CDR3: TGTGCCAGCAGCGTAGATGGGTCCCGTAATGAAAAACTGTTTTTT.

This clone was observed many times. This chain joins TRBV11-2 and TRBJ2-1; 8 bases match TRBD2. Germline loops: CDR1 SGHAT, CDR2 FQNNGV. The V gene end was trimmed by 7 bases and the J gene end by 8 bases; junction bases not matched to a gene: 16. CDR3 length: 16 amino acids. CDR3 protein: CASTSVSAGGRDEQFF. CDR3 sequence (DNA): TGTGCCAGCACCTCAGTTTCGGCGGGAGGAAGGGATGAGCAGTTCTTC. The full variable domain, completed using reference TRBV11-2 and TRBJ2-1, is EAGVAQSPRYKIIEKRQSVAFWCNPISGHATLYWYQQILGQGPKLLIQFQNNGVVDDSQLPKDRFSAERLKGVDSTLKIQPAKLEDSAVYLCASTSVSAGGRDEQFFGPGTRLTVL.

The rearrangement joins TRBV4-1 to TRBJ1-1; 8 nucleotides line up with TRBD1. Per the germline V gene, CDR1 is MGHRA and CDR2 is YSYEKL. This CDR3 has 16 amino acids. J was trimmed by 1 base and V by 4 bases; bases with no gene match: 8. As DNA, the CDR3 is TGCGCCAGCAGCCGTCGCGGGACAGGAGAGAACACTGAAGCTTTCTTT. Encoded protein: CASSRRGTGENTEAFF.

This sequence joins TRBV2 and TRBJ1-2, with unresolved D. Germline V gives CDR1 SNHLY, CDR2 FYNNEI. V gave up 3 bases and J gave up 8 bases, with 10 bases separating them. The CDR3 length is 12 residues. CDR3 DNA sequence: TGTGCCAGCAGTGAGCAGAGGGAAGGCTACACCTTC. Protein product: CASSEQREGYTF.

This clone has just a few counts. The same CDR3 is also encoded by other DNA sequences in this sample. The chain links TRBV9 to TRBJ1-3, with D perhaps TRBD1 (5 bases). V was cut by 0 bases and J by 3 bases, with 7 bases left in between. The germline V gene has CDR1 SGDLS and CDR2 YYNGEE. The CDR3 contains 14 residues. As DNA, the CDR3 is TGTGCCAGCAGCGTAGGGACAAGTGGAAACACCATATATTTT. It yields the protein CASSVGTSGNTIYF.

The chain has TRBV30 and TRBJ1-2; the D gene is possibly TRBD1 (6 bases). V was pared by 4 bases and J by 6 bases, with 15 bases between. The CDR3 spans 13 residues. Looked up from germline, CDR1 is GTSNPN and CDR2 is SVGIG (reference sequence). The CDR3 nucleotides are TGTGCCTGGACACAGCAGGGGACCCATGGCTACACCTTC. It codes for CAWTQQGTHGYTF.

Here the CDR3 reads CASSSSPIGKVELFF. CDR3 DNA: TGTGCCAGCAGTTCCTCCCCTATCGGGAAAGTGGAGCTGTTTTTT. The chain has TRBV28 and TRBJ2-2; D is perhaps TRBD2 (5 bases). Trimming took 4 bases from V and 10 from J, leaving 19 bases between them. Germline V lookup: CDR1 MDHEN, CDR2 SYDVKM. The CDR3 has 15 residues.

This clone was picked up a small number of times. This sequence joins TRBV5-1 and TRBJ2-3; D not resolved. V gave up 4 bases and J gave up 1 base, with 16 bases separating them. Germline V gene lookup returns CDR1 SGHRS and CDR2 YFSETQ. This CDR3 spans 16 amino acids. The CDR3 sequence: CASSTTPGWGTDTQYF. CDR3 bases: TGCGCCAGCAGCACAACACCAGGCTGGGGCACAGATACGCAGTATTTT. Drawing the rest from reference TRBV5-1 and TRBJ2-3, the complete variable domain is KAGVTQTPRYLIKTRGQQVTLSCSPISGHRSVSWYQQTPGQGLQFLFEYFSETQRNKGNFPGRFSGRQFSNSRSEMNVSTLELGDSALYLCASSTTPGWGTDTQYFGPGTRLTVL.

This chain connects TRBV5-6 to TRBJ2-1, with TRBD2 matching over 10 bases. CDR1 is SGHDT and CDR2 is YYEEEE in the germline V gene. The CDR3 contains 16 residues. The trim removed 4 bases at V and 5 bases at J, leaving 9 bases unmatched. The CDR3 is CASSRTSGGRHNEQFF. CDR3 nucleotide sequence: TGTGCCAGCAGCCGGACTAGCGGAGGGCGGCACAATGAGCAGTTCTTC.

This clone showed up many times. The CDR3 here is CASRNPDGDEQYF. The CDR3 DNA is TGTGCCAGCAGGAACCCGGACGGGGACGAGCAGTACTTC. The chain couples TRBV6-5 to TRBJ2-7; TRBD2 is a possible D gene (5 bases). Per germline, CDR1 MNHEY and CDR2 SVGAGI. With 6 bases removed from V and 5 bases from J, the gap between germline ends came to 14 bases. The CDR3 has 13 residues.

The rearrangement links TRBV28 to TRBJ2-2, with 7 bases lining up with TRBD2. From germline, CDR1 is MDHEN and CDR2 SYDVKM. V lost 6 bases and J lost 2; bases outside the gene matches: 6. The CDR3 is 15 residues long. Here the CDR3 reads CASRPPGGNTGELFF. The CDR3 region has the DNA TGTGCCAGCAGACCCCCGGGAGGAAACACCGGGGAGCTGTTTTTT. Filled out from reference TRBV28 and TRBJ2-2, the complete variable domain reads DVKVTQSSRYLVKRTGEKVFLECVQDMDHENMFWYRQDPGLGLRLIYFSYDVKMKEKGDIPEGYSVSREKKERFSLILESASTNQTSMYLCASRPPGGNTGELFFGEGSRLTVL.

The chain uses TRBV4-1 and TRBJ2-1, with 8 bases aligning to TRBD2. This CDR3 region has 17 residues. With V trimmed by 0 bases and J by 10 bases, 14 bases remained unmatched. Germline CDR1 is MGHRA and CDR2 is YSYEKL. CDR3 DNA sequence: TGCGCCAGCAGCCAAGAGTCCCGACCGGGACTAGTGTGGGAGCAGTTCTTC. Amino acid sequence: CASSQESRPGLVWEQFF.

The rearrangement uses TRBV19 and TRBJ1-6, with 7 positions matching TRBD1. The V and J ends lost 3 bases and 6 bases, in that order; junction bases with no gene match: 11. The CDR3 spans 17 residues. The germline V gene has CDR1 LNHDA and CDR2 SQIVND (reference sequence). CDR3 sequence: CASSMPPIDRVNSPLHF. CDR3 sequence (DNA): TGTGCCAGTAGTATGCCCCCTATTGACAGGGTTAATTCACCCCTCCACTTT.

This clone was seen a handful of times. The chain has TRBV5-6 and TRBJ2-4; the D gene is possibly TRBD1 (6 bases). This CDR3 comprises 13 residues. Trimming removed 3 bases from V and 7 bases from J, with 11 bases in between. In germline, CDR1 is SGHDT, CDR2 YYEEEE. The DNA of the CDR3 is TGTGCCAGCAGCTGGGCAGGGGAGAACATTCAGTACTTC. Translation: CASSWAGENIQYF.

The chain is built from TRBV6-1 and TRBJ2-5; D gene ambiguous. The V end lost 4 bases, the J end lost 4 bases, and 13 bases lay between the germline ends. Germline CDR1 reads MNHNS; CDR2 reads SASEGT. This CDR3 has 14 residues. The CDR3 DNA sequence: TGTGCCAGCAGTGTAGAAGGATGGGGAGAGACCCAGTACTTC. Its translation: CASSVEGWGETQYF.

The rearrangement joins TRBV7-6 to TRBJ2-1, with TRBD2 matching over 15 bases. From germline, CDR1 is SGHVS and CDR2 FNYEAQ. Germline trimming cut 5 bases from V and 8 bases from J; bases unmatched to any gene: 10. This CDR3 spans 17 amino acids. The CDR3 nucleotides read TGTGCCAGCAGCCCGGGCGGAGGACTAGCGGGAGGGTATGAGCAGTTCTTC. Protein sequence: CASSPGGGLAGGYEQFF.

This rearrangement joins TRBV5-1 to TRBJ1-1, with TRBD1 as a possible D gene (5 bases). The CDR3 totals 16 residues. The germline CDR1 and CDR2 sequences are SGHRS and YFSETQ. V was pared by 4 bases and J by 3 bases, with 19 bases between. The CDR3 bases are TGCGCCAGCAGCCCGGCGTCGGTGGGGCAGGACACTGAAGCTTTCTTT. Translating it yields CASSPASVGQDTEAFF.

The CDR3 sequence: CAWSGSYEQYF. In nucleotides, the CDR3 is TGTGCCTGGAGCGGTTCCTACGAGCAGTACTTC. The chain is built from TRBV30 and TRBJ2-5; D not certain. The J call may be mistaken, given a closer DNA end match to TRBJ2-7. Germline values: CDR1 GTSNPN, CDR2 SVGIG (reference sequence). The CDR3 has 11 amino acids.